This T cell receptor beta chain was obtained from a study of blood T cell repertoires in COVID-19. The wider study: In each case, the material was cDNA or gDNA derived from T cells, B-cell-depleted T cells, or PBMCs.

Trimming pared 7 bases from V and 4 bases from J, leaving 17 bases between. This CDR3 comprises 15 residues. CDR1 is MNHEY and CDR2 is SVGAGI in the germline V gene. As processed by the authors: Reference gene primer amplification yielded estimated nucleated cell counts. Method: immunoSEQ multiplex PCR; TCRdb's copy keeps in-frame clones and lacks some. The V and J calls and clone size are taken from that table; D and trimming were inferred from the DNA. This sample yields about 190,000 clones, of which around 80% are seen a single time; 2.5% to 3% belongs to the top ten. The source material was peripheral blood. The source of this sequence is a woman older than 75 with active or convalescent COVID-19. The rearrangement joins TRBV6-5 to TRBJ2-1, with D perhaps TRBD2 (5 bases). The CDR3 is CASNPSLLPYNEQFF. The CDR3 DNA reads TGTGCCAGCAATCCTAGCCTCCTTCCATACAATGAGCAGTTCTTC.